This TCR beta chain was profiled in a study of T cell changes during pregnancy in multiple sclerosis. Germline assignment: CDR1 SGHTA and CDR2 FQGNSA. J was trimmed by 5 bases and V by 6 bases; bases with no gene match: 5. This CDR3 region has 13 residues. Profiled with immunoSEQ multiplex PCR; TCRdb holds only in-frame clones, not every one. The sample contains approximately 37,000 clones, 88% of which appear only once. The J gene is TRBJ2-5, the V gene TRBV7-2; TRBD2 agrees at 8 bases. The TCR originated in a female donor with multiple sclerosis, enrolled in a pregnancy study. The source material was CD8+ T cells from peripheral blood mononuclear cells, sampled in the first trimester of pregnancy. In nucleotides, the CDR3 is TGTGCCAGCAGAGACCGCGGGGGGGAGACCCAGTACTTC. This encodes CASRDRGGETQYF.